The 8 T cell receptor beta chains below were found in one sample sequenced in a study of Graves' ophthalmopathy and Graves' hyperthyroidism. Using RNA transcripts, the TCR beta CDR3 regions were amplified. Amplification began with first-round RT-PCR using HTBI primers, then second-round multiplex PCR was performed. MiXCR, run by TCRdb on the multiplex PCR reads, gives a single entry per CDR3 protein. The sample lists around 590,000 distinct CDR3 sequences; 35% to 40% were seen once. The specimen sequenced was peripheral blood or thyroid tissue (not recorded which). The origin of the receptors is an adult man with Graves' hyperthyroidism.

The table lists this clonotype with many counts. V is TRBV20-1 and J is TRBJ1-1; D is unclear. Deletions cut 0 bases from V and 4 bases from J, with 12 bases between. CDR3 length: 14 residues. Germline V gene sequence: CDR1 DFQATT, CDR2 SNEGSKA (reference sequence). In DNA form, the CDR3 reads TGCAGTGCTAGAGATGCGGGGAGCGGCACTGAAGCTTTCTTT. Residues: CSARDAGSGTEAFF.

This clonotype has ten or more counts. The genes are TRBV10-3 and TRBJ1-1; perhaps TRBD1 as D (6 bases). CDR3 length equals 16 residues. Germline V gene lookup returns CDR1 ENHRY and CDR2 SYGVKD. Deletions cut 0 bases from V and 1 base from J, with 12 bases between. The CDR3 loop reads CAISESWGAGNTEAFF. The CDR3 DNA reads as TGTGCCATCAGTGAGTCTTGGGGGGCGGGGAACACTGAAGCTTTCTTT.

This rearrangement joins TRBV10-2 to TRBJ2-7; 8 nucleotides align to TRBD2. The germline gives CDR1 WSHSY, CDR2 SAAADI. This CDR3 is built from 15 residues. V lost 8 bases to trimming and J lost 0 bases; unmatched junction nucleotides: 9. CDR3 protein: CASQVSGGFSYEQYF. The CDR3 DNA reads TGCGCCAGCCAAGTGTCGGGAGGGTTCTCCTACGAGCAGTACTTC.

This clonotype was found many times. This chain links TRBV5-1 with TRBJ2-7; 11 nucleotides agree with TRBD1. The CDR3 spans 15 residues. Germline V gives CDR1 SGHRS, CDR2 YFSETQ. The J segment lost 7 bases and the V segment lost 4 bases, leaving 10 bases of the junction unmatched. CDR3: CASSRWTGGAGEQYF. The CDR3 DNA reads TGCGCCAGCAGCCGATGGACAGGGGGCGCGGGTGAGCAGTACTTC.

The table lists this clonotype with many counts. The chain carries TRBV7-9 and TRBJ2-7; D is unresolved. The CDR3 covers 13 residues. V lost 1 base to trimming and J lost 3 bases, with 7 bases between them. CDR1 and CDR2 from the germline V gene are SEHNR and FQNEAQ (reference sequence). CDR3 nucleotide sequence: TGTGCCAGCAGCTTAGAAAGCCGCTACGAGCAGTACTTC. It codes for CASSLESRYEQYF. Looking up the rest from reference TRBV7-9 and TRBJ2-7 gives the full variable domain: DTGVSQNPRHKITKRGQNVTFRCDPISEHNRLYWYRQTLGQGPEFLTYFQNEAQLEKSRLLSDRFSAERPKGSFSTLEIQRTEQGDSAMYLCASSLESRYEQYFGPGTRLTVT.

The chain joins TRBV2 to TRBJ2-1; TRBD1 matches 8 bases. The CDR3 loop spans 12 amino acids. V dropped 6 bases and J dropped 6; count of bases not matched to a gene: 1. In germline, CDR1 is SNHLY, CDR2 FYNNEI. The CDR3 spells CASRGTGNEQFF. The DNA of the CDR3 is TGTGCCAGCAGGGGGACAGGCAATGAGCAGTTCTTC.

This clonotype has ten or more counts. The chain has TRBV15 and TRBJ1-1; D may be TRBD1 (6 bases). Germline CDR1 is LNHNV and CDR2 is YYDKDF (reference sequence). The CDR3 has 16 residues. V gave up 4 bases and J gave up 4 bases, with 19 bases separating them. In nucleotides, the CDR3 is TGTGCCACCAGCATCACGCCGGGGGCGCGAGGCACTGAAGCTTTCTTT. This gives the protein CATSITPGARGTEAFF.

Written as DNA, the CDR3 is TGTGCCAGCAGCTTAGGCCGGACTAGCCGGGACACCGGGGAGCTGTTTTTT. It yields the protein CASSLGRTSRDTGELFF. The chain uses TRBV7-2 and TRBJ2-2; 8 positions agree with TRBD2. CDR3 length: 17 residues. The germline V gene has CDR1 SGHTA and CDR2 FQGNSA. J was trimmed by 3 bases and V by 1 base; bases with no gene match: 7. Using reference TRBV7-2 and TRBJ2-2 for the parts outside the CDR3, the full variable domain is GAGVSQSPSNKVTEKGKDVELRCDPISGHTALYWYRQSLGQGLEFLIYFQGNSAPDKSGLPSDRFSAERTGGSVSTLTIQRTQQEDSAVYLCASSLGRTSRDTGELFFGEGSRLTVL.